The clone carrying this TCR beta chain was counted a few times. What it recognizes is unknown. This sample stems from a study of T-cell memory formation after mild COVID-19. Study-level points and caveats: CM and EM subsets held most contracting CD4+ clones; EMRA held CD8+ ones.

Per germline, CDR1 SGHAT and CDR2 FQNNGV. The CDR3 runs to 15 residues. V dropped 3 bases and J dropped 7; count of bases not matched to a gene: 7. Using its own MiXCR run on the 5' RACE reads, TCRdb lists one record per CDR3 protein. This table holds around 180,000 distinct CDR3 sequences, around 20% found once. The V gene is TRBV11-2, the J gene TRBJ2-2; TRBD2 matches 8 bases. This TCR derives from a man aged 18 to 30 who had mild COVID-19 (a few samples of this study predate the infection). Cell type and time point are not known. The sequenced sample was PBMCs or a T cell subset sorted from them (not recorded which). The CDR3 loop reads CASSFQAGGVGELFF. CDR3 DNA: TGTGCCAGCAGCTTTCAGGCGGGGGGAGTCGGGGAGCTGTTTTTT.